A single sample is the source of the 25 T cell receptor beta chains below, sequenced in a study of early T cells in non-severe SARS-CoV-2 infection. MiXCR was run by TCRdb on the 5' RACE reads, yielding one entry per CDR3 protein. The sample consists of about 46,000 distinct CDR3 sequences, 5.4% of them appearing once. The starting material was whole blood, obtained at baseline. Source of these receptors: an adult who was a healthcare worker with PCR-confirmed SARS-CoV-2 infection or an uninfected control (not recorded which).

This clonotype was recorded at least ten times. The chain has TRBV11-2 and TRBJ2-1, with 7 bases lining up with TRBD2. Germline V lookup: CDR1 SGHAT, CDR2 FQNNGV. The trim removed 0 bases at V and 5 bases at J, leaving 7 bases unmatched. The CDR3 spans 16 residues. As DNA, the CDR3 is TGTGCCAGCAGCTTAGATACTGGGAGGGCCAACAATGAGCAGTTCTTC. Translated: CASSLDTGRANNEQFF. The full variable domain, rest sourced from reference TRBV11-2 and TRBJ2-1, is EAGVAQSPRYKIIEKRQSVAFWCNPISGHATLYWYQQILGQGPKLLIQFQNNGVVDDSQLPKDRFSAERLKGVDSTLKIQPAKLEDSAVYLCASSLDTGRANNEQFFGPGTRLTVL.

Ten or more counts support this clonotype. The CDR3 DNA reads TGTGCCACCAGCAGTGAAATGGGGAACACTGAAGCTTTCTTT. As protein: CATSSEMGNTEAFF. The gene calls are TRBV15 and TRBJ1-1; unclear D gene. V dropped 3 bases and J dropped 1 base, with 9 bases sitting between them. CDR3 length: 14 residues. CDR1 and CDR2 (germline): LNHNV, YYDKDF (reference sequence).

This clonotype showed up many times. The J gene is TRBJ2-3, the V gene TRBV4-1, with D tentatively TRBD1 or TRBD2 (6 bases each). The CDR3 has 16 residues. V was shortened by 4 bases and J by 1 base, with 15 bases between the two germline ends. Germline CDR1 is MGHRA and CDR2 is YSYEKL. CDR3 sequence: CASSPLRGARTDTQYF. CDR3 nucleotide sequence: TGCGCCAGCAGCCCCTTGAGGGGGGCGCGCACAGATACGCAGTATTTT.

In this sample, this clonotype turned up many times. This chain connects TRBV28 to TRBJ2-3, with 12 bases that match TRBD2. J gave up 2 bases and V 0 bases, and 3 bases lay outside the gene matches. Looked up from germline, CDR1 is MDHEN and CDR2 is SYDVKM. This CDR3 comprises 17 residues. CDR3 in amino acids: CASSLWTSGRLTDTQYF. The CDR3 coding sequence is TGTGCCAGCAGTTTATGGACTAGCGGGAGACTCACAGATACGCAGTATTTT. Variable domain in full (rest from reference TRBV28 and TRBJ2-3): DVKVTQSSRYLVKRTGEKVFLECVQDMDHENMFWYRQDPGLGLRLIYFSYDVKMKEKGDIPEGYSVSREKKERFSLILESASTNQTSMYLCASSLWTSGRLTDTQYFGPGTRLTVL.

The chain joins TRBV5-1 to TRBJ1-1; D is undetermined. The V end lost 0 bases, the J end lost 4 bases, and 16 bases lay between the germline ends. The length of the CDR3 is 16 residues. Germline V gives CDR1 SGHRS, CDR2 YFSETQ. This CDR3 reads CASSLGEAKSATEAFF. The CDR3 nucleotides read TGCGCCAGCAGCTTGGGTGAGGCGAAATCGGCCACTGAAGCTTTCTTT.

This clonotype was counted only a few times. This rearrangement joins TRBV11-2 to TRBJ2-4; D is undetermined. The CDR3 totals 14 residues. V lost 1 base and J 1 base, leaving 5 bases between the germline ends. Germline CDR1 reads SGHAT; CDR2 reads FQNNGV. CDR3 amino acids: CASSLGFAKNIQYF. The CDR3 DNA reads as TGTGCCAGCAGCTTAGGGTTTGCCAAAAACATTCAGTACTTC. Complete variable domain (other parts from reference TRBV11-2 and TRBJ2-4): EAGVAQSPRYKIIEKRQSVAFWCNPISGHATLYWYQQILGQGPKLLIQFQNNGVVDDSQLPKDRFSAERLKGVDSTLKIQPAKLEDSAVYLCASSLGFAKNIQYFGAGTRLSVL.

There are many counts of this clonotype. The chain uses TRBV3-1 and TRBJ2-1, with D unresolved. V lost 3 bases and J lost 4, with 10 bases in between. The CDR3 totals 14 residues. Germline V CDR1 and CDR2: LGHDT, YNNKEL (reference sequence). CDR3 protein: CASSQVTTYNEQFF. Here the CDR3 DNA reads TGTGCCAGCAGCCAGGTGACAACGTACAATGAGCAGTTCTTC.

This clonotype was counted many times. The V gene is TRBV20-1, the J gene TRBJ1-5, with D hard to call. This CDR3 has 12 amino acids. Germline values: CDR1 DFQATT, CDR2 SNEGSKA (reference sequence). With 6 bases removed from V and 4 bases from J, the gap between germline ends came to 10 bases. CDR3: CSAGRDNQPQHF. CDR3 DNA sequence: TGCAGTGCCGGAAGGGATAATCAGCCCCAGCATTTT.

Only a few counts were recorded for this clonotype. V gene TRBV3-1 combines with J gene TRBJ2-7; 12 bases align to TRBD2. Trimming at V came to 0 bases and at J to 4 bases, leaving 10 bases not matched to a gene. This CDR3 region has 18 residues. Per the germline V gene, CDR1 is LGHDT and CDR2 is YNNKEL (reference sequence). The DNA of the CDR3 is TGTGCCAGCAGCCAAGATCTAGCCGGACTAGCGGGGAGATACGAGCAGTACTTC. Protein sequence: CASSQDLAGLAGRYEQYF.

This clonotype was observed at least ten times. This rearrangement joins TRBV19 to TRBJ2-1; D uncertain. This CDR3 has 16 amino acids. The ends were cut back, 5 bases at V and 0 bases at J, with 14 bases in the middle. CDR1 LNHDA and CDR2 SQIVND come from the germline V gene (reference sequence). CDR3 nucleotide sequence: TGTGCCAGTAGTCCCACCTCTCCGATCTCCTACAATGAGCAGTTCTTC. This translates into CASSPTSPISYNEQFF. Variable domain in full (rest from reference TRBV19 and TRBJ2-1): DGGITQSPKYLFRKEGQNVTLSCEQNLNHDAMYWYRQDPGQGLRLIYYSQIVNDFQKGDIAEGYSVSREKKESFPLTVTSAQKNPTAFYLCASSPTSPISYNEQFFGPGTRLTVL.

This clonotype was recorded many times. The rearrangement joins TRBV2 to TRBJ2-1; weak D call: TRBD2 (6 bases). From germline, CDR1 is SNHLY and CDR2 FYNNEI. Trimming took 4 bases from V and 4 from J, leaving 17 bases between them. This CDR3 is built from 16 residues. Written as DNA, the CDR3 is TGTGCCAGCAGTGGCTGGGGTGGCGGGAATTACAATGAGCAGTTCTTC. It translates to CASSGWGGGNYNEQFF.

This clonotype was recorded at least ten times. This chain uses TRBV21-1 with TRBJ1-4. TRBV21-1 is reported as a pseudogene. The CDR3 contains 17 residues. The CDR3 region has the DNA TGTGCCAGCAGCAAAGCGCTCCGGACTCGTGAGAATGAAAAACTGTTTTTT. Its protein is CASSKALRTRENEKLFF.

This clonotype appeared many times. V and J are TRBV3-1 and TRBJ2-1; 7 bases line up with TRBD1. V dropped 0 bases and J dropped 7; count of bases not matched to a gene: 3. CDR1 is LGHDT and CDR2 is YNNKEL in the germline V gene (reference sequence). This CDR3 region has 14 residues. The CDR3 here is CASSQEGTANEQFF. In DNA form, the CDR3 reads TGTGCCAGCAGCCAAGAAGGGACAGCTAATGAGCAGTTCTTC.

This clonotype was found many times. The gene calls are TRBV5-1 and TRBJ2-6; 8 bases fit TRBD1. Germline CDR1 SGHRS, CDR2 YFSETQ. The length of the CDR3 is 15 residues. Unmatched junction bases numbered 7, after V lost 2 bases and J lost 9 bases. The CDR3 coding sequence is TGCGCCAGCAGCTTAACCGGGACAGGTCACAACGTCCTGACTTTC. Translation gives CASSLTGTGHNVLTF.

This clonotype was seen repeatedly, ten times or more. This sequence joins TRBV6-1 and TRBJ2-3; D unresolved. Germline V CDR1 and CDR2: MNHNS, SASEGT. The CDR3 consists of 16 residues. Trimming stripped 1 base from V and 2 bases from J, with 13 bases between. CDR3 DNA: TGTGCCAGCAGTGAAGGTTTTTACGAAAACACAGATACGCAGTATTTT. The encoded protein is CASSEGFYENTDTQYF.

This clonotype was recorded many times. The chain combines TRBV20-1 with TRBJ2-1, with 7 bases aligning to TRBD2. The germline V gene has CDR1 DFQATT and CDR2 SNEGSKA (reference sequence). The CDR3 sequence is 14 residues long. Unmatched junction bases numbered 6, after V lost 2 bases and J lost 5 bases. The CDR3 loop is CSARSGLGDNEQFF. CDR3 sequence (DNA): TGCAGTGCTAGATCCGGACTAGGCGACAATGAGCAGTTCTTC.

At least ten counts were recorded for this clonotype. The CDR3 loop is CSARKSGGEAKNIQYF. Here the CDR3 DNA reads TGCAGTGCTAGAAAGAGTGGCGGGGAAGCCAAAAACATTCAGTACTTC. V and J are TRBV20-1 and TRBJ2-4; tentative D call: TRBD2 (6 bases). V was clipped by 2 bases and J by 0 bases, with 14 bases between them. The CDR3 is made up of 16 amino acids. Germline-derived CDR1 and CDR2 are DFQATT and SNEGSKA (reference sequence).

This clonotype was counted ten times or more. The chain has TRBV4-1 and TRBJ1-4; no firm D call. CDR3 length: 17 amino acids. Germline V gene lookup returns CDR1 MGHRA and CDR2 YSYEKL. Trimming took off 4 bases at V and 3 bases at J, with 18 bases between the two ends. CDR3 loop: CASSRGGVVRSNEKLFF. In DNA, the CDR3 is TGCGCCAGCAGCCGGGGTGGGGTGGTTAGGTCTAATGAAAAACTGTTTTTT.

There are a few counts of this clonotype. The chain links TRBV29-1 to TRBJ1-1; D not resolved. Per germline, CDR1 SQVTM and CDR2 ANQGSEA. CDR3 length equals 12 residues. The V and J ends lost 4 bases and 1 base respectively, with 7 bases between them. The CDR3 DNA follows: TGCAGCGTTGTAGTACAGAACACTGAAGCTTTCTTT. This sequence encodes CSVVVQNTEAFF.

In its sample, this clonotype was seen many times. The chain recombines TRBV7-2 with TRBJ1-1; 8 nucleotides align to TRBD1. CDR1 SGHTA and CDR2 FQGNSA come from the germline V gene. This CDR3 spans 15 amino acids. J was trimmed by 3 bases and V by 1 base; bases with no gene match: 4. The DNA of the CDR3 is TGTGCCAGCAGCTTAGATCTGGACAGGGACACTGAAGCTTTCTTT. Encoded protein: CASSLDLDRDTEAFF.

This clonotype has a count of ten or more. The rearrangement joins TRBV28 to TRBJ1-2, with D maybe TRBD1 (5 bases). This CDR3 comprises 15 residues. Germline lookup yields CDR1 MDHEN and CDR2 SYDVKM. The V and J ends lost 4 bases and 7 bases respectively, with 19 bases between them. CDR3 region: CASSSKRRGRGGYTF. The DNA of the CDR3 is TGTGCCAGCAGTTCCAAAAGGAGGGGAAGGGGTGGCTACACCTTC.

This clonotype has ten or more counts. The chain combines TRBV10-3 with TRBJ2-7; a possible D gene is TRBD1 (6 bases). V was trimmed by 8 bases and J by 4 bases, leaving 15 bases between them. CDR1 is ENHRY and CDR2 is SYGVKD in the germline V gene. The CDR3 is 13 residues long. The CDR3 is CAILEMGAYEQYF. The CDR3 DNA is TGTGCCATCCTTGAGATGGGGGCTTACGAGCAGTACTTC.

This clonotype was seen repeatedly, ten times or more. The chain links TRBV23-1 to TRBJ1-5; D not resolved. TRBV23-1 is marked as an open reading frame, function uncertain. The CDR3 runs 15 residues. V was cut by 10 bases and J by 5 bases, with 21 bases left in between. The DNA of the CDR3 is TGCGCCAAAAGGTCGGCCATTCATTTGGATCAGCCCCAGCATTTT. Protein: CAKRSAIHLDQPQHF.

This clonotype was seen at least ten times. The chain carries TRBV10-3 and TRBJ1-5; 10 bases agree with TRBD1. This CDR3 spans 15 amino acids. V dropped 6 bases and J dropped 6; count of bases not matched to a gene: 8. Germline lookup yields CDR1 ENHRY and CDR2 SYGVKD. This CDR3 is CAIRAGTGVGQPQHF. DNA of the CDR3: TGTGCCATCAGGGCTGGGACAGGGGTAGGTCAGCCCCAGCATTTT.

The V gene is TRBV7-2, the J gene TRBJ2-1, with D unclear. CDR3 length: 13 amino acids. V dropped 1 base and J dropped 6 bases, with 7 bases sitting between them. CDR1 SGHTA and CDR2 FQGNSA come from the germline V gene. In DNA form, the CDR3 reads TGTGCCAGCAGCTTAGATGCTAGCAATGAGCAGTTCTTC. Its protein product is CASSLDASNEQFF. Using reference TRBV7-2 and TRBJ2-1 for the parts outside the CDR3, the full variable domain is GAGVSQSPSNKVTEKGKDVELRCDPISGHTALYWYRQSLGQGLEFLIYFQGNSAPDKSGLPSDRFSAERTGGSVSTLTIQRTQQEDSAVYLCASSLDASNEQFFGPGTRLTVL.